This T cell receptor (beta chain) stems from a study of blood T cell repertoires in COVID-19. As handled by the study authors: Estimates of nucleated cell counts were drawn from the amplification of reference gene primers. Generated by immunoSEQ multiplex PCR, the TCRdb table keeps only in-frame clones and is missing some. Clone size and V and J calls were adopted from that table, with D and trimming inferred from the DNA. The sample lists about 320,000 clones, almost 85% occurring once. CDR3 length: 16 residues. Trimming took off 5 bases at V and 6 bases at J, with 19 bases between the two ends. CDR1 and CDR2 from the germline V gene are SGHVS and FQNEAQ.

The chain recombines TRBV7-8 with TRBJ1-4; the D is unclear. Material for sequencing was peripheral blood. The receptor comes from a human donor in a cohort sampled during active COVID-19. The CDR3 protein is CASSPYPSELYEKLFF. The CDR3, as DNA: TGTGCCAGCAGCCCATACCCGTCGGAGCTCTATGAAAAACTGTTTTTT. The whole variable domain, filled in from reference TRBV7-8 and TRBJ1-4, reads GAGVSQSPRYKVAKRGQDVALRCDPISGHVSLFWYQQALGQGPEFLTYFQNEAQLDKSGLPSDRFFAERPEGSVSTLKIQRTQQEDSAVYLCASSPYPSELYEKLFFGSGTQLSVL.